The clone carrying this T cell receptor (beta chain) has ten or more counts. Its antigen remains unidentified. The source of the sample is a study of CD8 T cells in ankylosing spondylitis. By quantitative 5'-RACE with molecular barcodes, the TCR beta libraries were made. TCRdb itself ran the 5' RACE reads through MiXCR, one entry per CDR3 protein. Of some 400,000 distinct CDR3 sequences detected, 20% to 25% appear once; the ten largest clones hold around 16%. Overall study findings and caveats: Some motif variants had been reported before (in reactive arthritis synovial fluid and blood). Seemingly distinctive of ankylosing spondylitis blood was a TCR beta motif formed by eight highly homologous variants. Disease-linked clones proved CD8+ and comparatively uncommon in peripheral blood.

The CDR3 totals 13 residues. Trimming removed 0 bases from V and 8 bases from J, with 9 bases in between. CDR1 and CDR2 (germline): SGDLS, YYNGEE. The specimen was blood, either unsorted or a sorted T cell fraction (not recorded which). This receptor was taken from a male donor with ankylosing spondylitis. The chain uses TRBV9 and TRBJ2-1; no clear D. The CDR3 nucleotides read TGTGCCAGCAGCGTAGACGGTACGGATGAGCAGTTCTTC. It specifies CASSVDGTDEQFF.